This TCR beta chain emerged from a study of cytomegalovirus exposure and HLA in healthy donors. With 60 Vbeta and 13 Jbeta primers, the PCR was carried out. Method: immunoSEQ multiplex PCR; TCRdb's copy keeps in-frame clones and lacks some. The sample gives more than 65,000 clones, 78% of which show up once; around 6.4% is in the top ten. Germline V gives CDR1 SGHVS, CDR2 FQNEAQ. Trimming pared 2 bases from V and 2 bases from J, leaving 8 bases between. This CDR3 spans 14 amino acids. What was sequenced was PBMCs. The V gene is TRBV7-8, the J gene TRBJ2-3, with D tentatively TRBD2 (5 bases). This TCR was sampled from a young man in good health and CMV-seropositive. The CDR3 sequence is CASSLSLATDTQYF. The CDR3 DNA sequence: TGTGCCAGCAGCTTAAGTCTAGCCACAGATACGCAGTATTTT.